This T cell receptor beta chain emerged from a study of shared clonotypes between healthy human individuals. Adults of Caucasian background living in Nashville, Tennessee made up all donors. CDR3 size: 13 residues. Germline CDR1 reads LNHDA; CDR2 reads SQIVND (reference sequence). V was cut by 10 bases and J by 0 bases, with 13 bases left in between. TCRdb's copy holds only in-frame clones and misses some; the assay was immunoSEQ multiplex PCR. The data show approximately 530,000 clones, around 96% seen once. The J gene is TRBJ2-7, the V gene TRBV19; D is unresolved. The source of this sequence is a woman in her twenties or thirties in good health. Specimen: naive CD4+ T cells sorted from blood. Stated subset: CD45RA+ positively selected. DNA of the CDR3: TGTGCCACCAGTATGGGTTTCTCCTACGAGCAGTACTTC. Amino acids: CATSMGFSYEQYF. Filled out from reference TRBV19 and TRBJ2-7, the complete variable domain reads DGGITQSPKYLFRKEGQNVTLSCEQNLNHDAMYWYRQDPGQGLRLIYYSQIVNDFQKGDIAEGYSVSREKKESFPLTVTSAQKNPTAFYLCATSMGFSYEQYFGPGTRLTVT.